This T cell receptor (beta chain) was profiled in a study of cytomegalovirus exposure and HLA in healthy donors. PCR primers comprised 60 Vbeta and 13 Jbeta primers. Measured with immunoSEQ multiplex PCR; TCRdb has only the in-frame clones, and not every one. The sample records about 83,000 clones, around 81% being singletons. The CDR3 sequence is 15 residues long. With V trimmed by 3 bases and J by 0 bases, 4 bases remained unmatched. Looked up from germline, CDR1 is PRHDT and CDR2 is FYEKMQ (reference sequence). This chain connects TRBV13 to TRBJ2-7, with TRBD2 matching over 8 bases. The receptor was isolated from a woman under 40 in good health and CMV-seronegative. The sample comprised PBMCs. CDR3 nucleotide sequence: TGTGCCAGCAGCTTTCGAAGCGGGAGCTCCTACGAGCAGTACTTC. It yields the protein CASSFRSGSSYEQYF.